These 6 T cell receptor beta chains were sequenced from one sample in a study of regulatory and conventional T cells in breast cancer. One entry per CDR3 protein results from TCRdb running MiXCR on the PCR reads. The data show 15,000 to 20,000 distinct CDR3 sequences, with 32% seen just once and 1.5% to 2% held by the top ten. Sequenced material: conventional T cells from blood. The source of these receptors is a female donor in good health.

By share of the sample, this clonotype is medium-sized. The chain combines TRBV20-1 with TRBJ2-3; 8 bases match TRBD2. Per germline, CDR1 DFQATT and CDR2 SNEGSKA (reference sequence). The CDR3 is made up of 11 amino acids. DNA of the CDR3: TGCAGCACGATAGCGGGGACTACGCAGTATTTT. It codes for CSTIAGTTQYF.

This chain links TRBV7-3 with TRBJ2-1; D remains unclear. CDR3 length: 13 amino acids. Trimming left V 0 bases short and J 6 bases short, with 6 bases between. Per the germline V gene, CDR1 is SGHTA and CDR2 is FQGTGA. The CDR3: CASSLTGFNEQFF. The CDR3 DNA follows: TGTGCCAGCAGCTTAACGGGTTTCAATGAGCAGTTCTTC.

The V call is TRBV12-3 or TRBV12-4, the J call TRBJ2-7, with unresolved D. The V and J ends lost 8 bases and 3 bases respectively, with 14 bases between them. The CDR3 is made up of 13 amino acids. The DNA for the CDR3 is TGTGCCAGCGGACCAGGACCCATCTACGAGCAGTACTTC. The encoded protein is CASGPGPIYEQYF.

Only a few counts were recorded for this clonotype. With a much larger clone just one base away, this may be a read error. J is TRBJ2-7 and V is TRBV11-1; D call uncertain. The CDR3 is made up of 13 amino acids. The germline CDR1 and CDR2 sequences are SGHAT and FQDESV (reference sequence). The CDR3 DNA follows: TGTGCCGGCAGCTTAGAGTCTTCCTACGAGCAGTACTTC. Encoded protein: CAGSLESSYEQYF.

The J gene is TRBJ2-7, the V gene TRBV11-2; D is unclear. There are 13 residues in the CDR3. CDR1 is SGHAT, CDR2 FQNNGV, per germline. V was shortened by 5 bases and J by 6 bases, with 14 bases between the two germline ends. The CDR3 here is CASSVKGIGEQYF. CDR3 in DNA: TGTGCCAGCAGCGTAAAAGGTATCGGCGAGCAGTACTTC. The full variable domain, completed using reference TRBV11-2 and TRBJ2-7, is EAGVAQSPRYKIIEKRQSVAFWCNPISGHATLYWYQQILGQGPKLLIQFQNNGVVDDSQLPKDRFSAERLKGVDSTLKIQPAKLEDSAVYLCASSVKGIGEQYFGPGTRLTVT.

V is TRBV4-1 and J is TRBJ1-2, with D maybe TRBD1 (6 bases). The CDR3 sequence is 16 residues long. V lost 1 base and J 4 bases, leaving 16 bases between the germline ends. Germline V gives CDR1 MGHRA, CDR2 YSYEKL. The CDR3 sequence is CASSQGGQGLSYGYTF. CDR3 nucleotide sequence: TGCGCCAGCAGCCAAGGGGGACAAGGGCTCTCCTATGGCTACACCTTC.